The 17 T cell receptor beta chains reported below all come from one sample, sequenced in a study of radiotherapy plus CTLA-4 blockade in lung cancer. TCRdb keeps only in-frame clones here, not all; method: immunoSEQ multiplex PCR. Of 49,000 or so clones listed, 60% to 80% are singletons. The sequenced sample was peripheral blood, obtained from a patient treated with radiotherapy plus ipilimumab. These receptors came from a human donor with non-small cell lung cancer who had stable disease on radiotherapy plus ipilimumab.

The chain is built from TRBV6-5 and TRBJ1-2, with TRBD1 identical over 7 bases. Germline V lookup: CDR1 MNHEY, CDR2 SVGAGI. This CDR3 region has 15 residues. The trim removed 5 bases at V and 4 bases at J, leaving 10 bases unmatched. This CDR3 is CASSRQGGDVYGYTF. The CDR3 DNA is TGTGCCAGCAGTAGACAGGGTGGGGACGTCTATGGCTACACCTTC.

CDR3 in DNA: TGTGCCAGCAGCTTCACCGGGACAGGGGGGCACACTGAAGCTTTCTTT. As protein: CASSFTGTGGHTEAFF. The chain combines TRBV7-9 with TRBJ1-1, with 11 bases that match TRBD1. Unmatched junction bases numbered 6, after V lost 3 bases and J lost 3 bases. The CDR3 runs to 16 residues. The V gene's germline CDR1 is SEHNR and CDR2 FQNEAQ (reference sequence).

This clone was detected only once. The V and J genes are TRBV28 and TRBJ1-1, with D unclear. The CDR3 loop spans 13 amino acids. Germline V gene sequence: CDR1 MDHEN, CDR2 SYDVKM. V lost 5 bases and J 1 base, leaving 8 bases between the germline ends. The CDR3 DNA is TGTGCCAGCAGTACGTACAAGAACACTGAAGCTTTCTTT. Encoded protein: CASSTYKNTEAFF.

The genes are TRBV6-1 and TRBJ1-3; 7 bases agree with TRBD1. The CDR3 length is 15 residues. Germline V gene lookup returns CDR1 MNHNS and CDR2 SASEGT. Germline trimming cut 7 bases from V and 2 bases from J; bases unmatched to any gene: 8. Here the CDR3 reads CASNPPQGAGNTIYF. The CDR3 DNA sequence: TGTGCCAGCAATCCACCTCAGGGGGCTGGAAACACCATATATTTT.

This clone was seen a single time. This chain links TRBV5-1 with TRBJ1-6; no clear D gene. This CDR3 comprises 14 residues. CDR1 and CDR2 from the germline V gene are SGHRS and YFSETQ. Trimming cost V 0 bases and J 8 bases, with 9 bases left between them. DNA for the CDR3: TGCGCCAGCAGCTTGGTTTCTGGGGATTCACCCCTCCACTTT. The encoded protein is CASSLVSGDSPLHF.

Only a few counts were recorded for this clone. The chain links TRBV9 to TRBJ1-2, with D possibly being TRBD1 (6 bases). Trimming took 0 bases from V and 5 from J, leaving 14 bases between them. The germline gives CDR1 SGDLS, CDR2 YYNGEE. The length of the CDR3 is 15 residues. Here the CDR3 DNA reads TGTGCCAGCAGCGTAGTCCGGGCAGGGGATTATGGCTACACCTTC. Its protein product is CASSVVRAGDYGYTF.

CDR3: CASSPGQGRETQYF. The DNA of the CDR3 is TGTGCCAGCAGCCCGGGACAGGGACGGGAGACCCAGTACTTC. This chain connects TRBV5-6 to TRBJ2-5; 9 bases match TRBD1. Germline V gene data show CDR1 as SGHDT and CDR2 as YYEEEE. The CDR3 covers 14 residues. J lost 5 bases, V lost 4 bases, and 6 bases had no gene match.

The chain recombines TRBV28 with TRBJ2-3, with 13 bases fitting TRBD2. V trimming: 5 bases; J trimming: 1 base; junction bases outside the gene matches: 6. CDR1 and CDR2 from the germline V gene are MDHEN and SYDVKM. This CDR3 region has 17 residues. The CDR3 DNA sequence: TGTGCCAGCAGTGCATGGACTAGCGGGGGTGGCACAGATACGCAGTATTTT. Translated: CASSAWTSGGGTDTQYF.

The chain carries TRBV5-6 and TRBJ2-1; 8 positions match TRBD1. The junction had 11 bases not matched to a gene; V was cut back by 5 bases and J by 7 bases. Per germline, CDR1 SGHDT and CDR2 YYEEEE. CDR3 length: 15 residues. This CDR3 is CASSYGQGFVNEQFF. CDR3 nucleotide sequence: TGTGCCAGCAGTTACGGACAGGGTTTTGTGAATGAGCAGTTCTTC. Variable domain in full (rest from reference TRBV5-6 and TRBJ2-1): DAGVTQSPTHLIKTRGQQVTLRCSPKSGHDTVSWYQQALGQGPQFIFQYYEEEERQRGNFPDRFSGHQFPNYSSELNVNALLLGDSALYLCASSYGQGFVNEQFFGPGTRLTVL.

The J gene is TRBJ1-5, the V gene TRBV7-9; D ambiguous. V was clipped by 1 base and J by 2 bases, with 6 bases between them. Per germline, CDR1 SEHNR and CDR2 FQNEAQ (reference sequence). The CDR3 is 14 amino acids. The CDR3 DNA follows: TGTGCCAGCAGCTTAGAGGGCGGCAATCAGCCCCAGCATTTT. As protein: CASSLEGGNQPQHF. Using reference TRBV7-9 and TRBJ1-5 for the parts outside the CDR3, the full variable domain is DTGVSQNPRHKITKRGQNVTFRCDPISEHNRLYWYRQTLGQGPEFLTYFQNEAQLEKSRLLSDRFSAERPKGSFSTLEIQRTEQGDSAMYLCASSLEGGNQPQHFGDGTRLSIL.

The V gene is TRBV13, the J gene TRBJ2-5, with D hard to call. There are 15 residues in the CDR3. V lost 3 bases to trimming and J lost 5 bases, with 16 bases between them. Germline V gene data show CDR1 as PRHDT and CDR2 as FYEKMQ (reference sequence). CDR3 in DNA: TGTGCCAGCAGCTTGGGCCCTTCGAGGACGGAGACCCAGTACTTC. Translated: CASSLGPSRTETQYF.

This chain links TRBV5-1 with TRBJ2-1; 10 bases match TRBD2. Trimming took 2 bases from V and 6 from J; bases not matched to a gene: 8. CDR1 SGHRS and CDR2 YFSETQ come from the germline V gene. The CDR3 is 16 residues long. The CDR3 reads CASSFNQAGGTNEQFF. The CDR3 nucleotides read TGCGCCAGCAGCTTTAATCAAGCGGGGGGGACCAATGAGCAGTTCTTC.

This sequence joins TRBV27 and TRBJ1-3, with 7 bases lining up with TRBD1. This CDR3 is 16 amino acids long. Germline CDR1 and CDR2: MNHEY and SMNVEV (reference sequence). Losses at the gene ends were 5 bases for V and 0 bases for J; bases not matched to a gene: 7. CDR3 sequence (DNA): TGTGCCAGCAGTGCCCACAGGGGCGGCTCTGGAAACACCATATATTTT. Translated: CASSAHRGGSGNTIYF.

This sequence joins TRBV6-1 and TRBJ1-4; a weak D match, TRBD1 (5 bases). The germline CDR1 and CDR2 sequences are MNHNS and SASEGT. V shed 3 bases and J shed 7 bases, with 21 bases lying between them. CDR3 length: 17 residues. The CDR3 here is CASSERQTDYGGEKLFF. In DNA, the CDR3 is TGTGCCAGCAGTGAGCGTCAGACGGACTATGGGGGTGAAAAACTGTTTTTT.

A few counts support this clone. The V call is TRBV6-5, the J call TRBJ2-7, with 11 bases identical to TRBD2. This CDR3 has 15 amino acids. The V gene end was trimmed by 5 bases and the J gene end by 2 bases; junction bases not matched to a gene: 5. Germline V gene data show CDR1 as MNHEY and CDR2 as SVGAGI. The CDR3 sequence is CASSLAGGYTYEQYF. The CDR3 nucleotides read TGTGCCAGCAGTCTAGCGGGGGGATACACCTACGAGCAGTACTTC.

The chain recombines TRBV6-4 with TRBJ2-3; D might be TRBD2 (6 bases). V was pared by 0 bases and J by 1 base, with 11 bases between. The CDR3 totals 16 residues. Looked up from germline, CDR1 is MRHNA and CDR2 is SNTAGT. The CDR3 sequence is CASSDSISGGTDTQYF. The CDR3, as DNA: TGTGCCAGCAGTGACTCGATTAGCGGAGGCACAGATACGCAGTATTTT.

The chain carries TRBV2 and TRBJ1-5; 8 nucleotides agree with TRBD1. The CDR3 covers 15 residues. Germline CDR1 and CDR2: SNHLY and FYNNEI. Trimming took 6 bases from V and 0 from J; bases not matched to a gene: 4. The CDR3 reads CASSVGQGSNQPQHF. CDR3 in DNA: TGTGCCAGCAGCGTAGGACAGGGTAGCAATCAGCCCCAGCATTTT.